The clone carrying this TCR beta chain has just a few counts. Its antigen remains unknown. These data are taken from a study of response to subunit inactivated influenza vaccine. From the RT-PCR reads, TCRdb called clonotypes with MiXCR, one entry per CDR3 protein. This table holds about 700,000 distinct CDR3 sequences, 15% to 17% found once. The CDR3 length is 13 residues. The V gene lost 1 base and the J gene lost 3 bases, with 6 bases spanning the gap. CDR1 is LNHNV, CDR2 YYDKDF, per germline (reference sequence). The study, taken as a whole, reports: Few additional T cells are recruited per seasonal influenza vaccination, authors suggested.

The origin of this receptor is a man between 45 and 60 years old who received an inactivated influenza vaccine. The chain has TRBV15 and TRBJ1-1; D is unresolved. The starting material was PBMCs from blood, obtained roughly 13 days after vaccination. CDR3 coding DNA: TGTGCCACCAGCAGAGGCTTTGACACTGAAGCTTTCTTT. Translated: CATSRGFDTEAFF.